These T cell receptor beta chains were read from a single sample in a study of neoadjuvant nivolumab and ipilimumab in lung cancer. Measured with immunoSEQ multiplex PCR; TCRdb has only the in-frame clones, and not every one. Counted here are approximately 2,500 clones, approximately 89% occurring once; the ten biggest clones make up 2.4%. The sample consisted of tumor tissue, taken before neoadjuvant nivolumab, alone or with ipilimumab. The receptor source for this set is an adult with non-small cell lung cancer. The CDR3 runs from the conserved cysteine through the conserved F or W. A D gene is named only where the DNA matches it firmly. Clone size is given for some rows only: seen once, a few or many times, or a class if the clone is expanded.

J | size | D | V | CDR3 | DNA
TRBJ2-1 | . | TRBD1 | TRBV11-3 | CASSWDSYNEQFF | TGTGCCAGCAGCTGGGACAGTTACAATGAGCAGTTCTTC
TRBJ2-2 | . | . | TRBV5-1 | CASSFQTGELFF | TGCGCCAGCAGCTTCCAGACCGGGGAGCTGTTTTTT
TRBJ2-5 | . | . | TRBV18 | CASSLGPAVQETQYF | TGTGCCAGCTCACTCGGGCCAGCGGTACAAGAGACCCAGTACTTC
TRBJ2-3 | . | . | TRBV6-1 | CASSQRGVGSDTQYF | TGTGCCAGCAGTCAAAGGGGGGTGGGGTCCGATACGCAGTATTTT
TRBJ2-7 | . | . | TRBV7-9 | CASSFLGTAYEQYF | TGTGCCAGCAGCTTCTTGGGGACTGCCTACGAGCAGTACTTC
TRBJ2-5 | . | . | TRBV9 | CASSVSGTPKETQYF | TGTGCCAGCAGCGTCAGCGGGACACCAAAAGAGACCCAGTACTTC
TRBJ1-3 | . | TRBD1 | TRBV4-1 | CASSQGVQGAISGNTIYF | TGCGCCAGCAGCCAAGGCGTACAGGGGGCGATCTCTGGAAACACCATATATTTT
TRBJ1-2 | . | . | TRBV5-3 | CARSFPGGGHGKGYTF | TGTGCCAGAAGCTTCCCCGGGGGGGGCCATGGTAAAGGCTACACCTTC
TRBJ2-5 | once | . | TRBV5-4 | CASSSQGRRQETQYF | TGTGCCAGCAGCTCACAGGGAAGACGCCAAGAGACCCAGTACTTC
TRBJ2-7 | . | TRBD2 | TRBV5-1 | CASSLGRSGGGEQYF | TGCGCCAGCAGCTTGGGGAGGTCGGGGGGTGGCGAGCAGTACTTC
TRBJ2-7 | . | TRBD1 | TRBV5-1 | CASSPQTGNDEQYF | TGCGCCAGCAGCCCCCAGACAGGGAACGACGAGCAGTACTTC
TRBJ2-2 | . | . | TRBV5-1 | CASSLLWTVQHSGTGELFF | TGCGCCAGCAGCTTATTGTGGACAGTCCAGCACTCGGGGACCGGGGAGCTGTTTTTT
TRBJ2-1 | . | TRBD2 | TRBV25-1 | CASSWGLASNEQFF | TGTGCCAGCAGTTGGGGACTAGCGAGTAATGAGCAGTTCTTC
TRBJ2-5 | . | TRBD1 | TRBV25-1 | CASSAMLGTGETQYF | TGTGCCAGCAGTGCTATGTTGGGGACAGGAGAGACCCAGTACTTC
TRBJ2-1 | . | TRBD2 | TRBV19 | CASSIGSLAGGDIEQFF | TGTGCCAGTAGTATAGGGTCCCTAGCGGGAGGCGATATTGAGCAGTTCTTC
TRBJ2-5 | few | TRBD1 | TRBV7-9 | CASSVLVTGTGGRETQYF | TGTGCCAGCAGCGTATTAGTGACCGGGACAGGGGGACGAGAGACCCAGTACTTC
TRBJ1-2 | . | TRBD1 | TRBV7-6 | CASSSQGAGDGYTF | TGTGCCAGCAGCTCCCAGGGGGCCGGAGATGGCTACACCTTC
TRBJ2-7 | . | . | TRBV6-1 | CASSAPASGLSLDEQYF | TGTGCCAGCAGTGCCCCCGCCTCGGGACTGTCTTTGGACGAGCAGTACTTC
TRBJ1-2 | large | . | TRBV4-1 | CASSQDLMTGIYTF | TGCGCCAGCAGCCAAGATTTGATGACCGGGATCTACACCTTC
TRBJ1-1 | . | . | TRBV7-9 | CASSSGQTLNTEAFF | TGTGCCAGCAGCTCCGGACAGACGTTGAACACTGAAGCTTTCTTT
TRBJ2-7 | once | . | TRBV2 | CASQSTLYEQYF | TGTGCCAGCCAGTCCACCCTCTACGAGCAGTACTTC
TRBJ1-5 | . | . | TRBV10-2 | CASSVEWDQPQHF | TGCGCCAGCAGCGTAGAGTGGGATCAGCCCCAGCATTTT
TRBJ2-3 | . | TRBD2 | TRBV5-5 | CASSLGTSGFTDTQYF | TGTGCCAGCAGCTTGGGGACTAGCGGATTCACAGATACGCAGTATTTT
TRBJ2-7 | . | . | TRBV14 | CASSQLRVSYEQYF | TGTGCCAGCAGCCAGCTCAGGGTCTCGTACGAGCAGTACTTC
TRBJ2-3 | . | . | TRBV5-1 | CASSLEQPLTDTQYF | TGCGCCAGCAGCTTGGAACAGCCTCTCACAGATACGCAGTATTTT
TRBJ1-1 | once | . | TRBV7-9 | CASSLGRARVSWNTEAFF | TGTGCCAGCAGCTTAGGAAGGGCCAGGGTGAGTTGGAACACTGAAGCTTTCTTT
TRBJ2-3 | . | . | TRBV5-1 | CASRRGDSADTQYF | TGCGCCAGCCGCCGAGGCGACTCCGCCGATACGCAGTATTTT
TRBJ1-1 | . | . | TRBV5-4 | CASSLAVALNTEAFF | TGTGCCAGCAGCTTGGCAGTTGCATTGAACACTGAAGCTTTCTTT
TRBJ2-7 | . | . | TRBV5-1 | CASSRGDTPYEQYF | TGCGCCAGCAGCCGCGGGGACACCCCCTACGAGCAGTACTTC
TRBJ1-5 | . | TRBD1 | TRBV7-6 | CASSFDRGNQPQHF | TGTGCCAGCAGCTTTGACAGGGGCAATCAGCCCCAGCATTTT
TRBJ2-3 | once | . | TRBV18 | CASSPEFDTQYF | TGTGCCAGCTCACCCGAGTTCGATACGCAGTATTTT
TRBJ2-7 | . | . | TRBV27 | CASSLKLGGSSYEQYF | TGTGCCAGCAGTTTAAAACTCGGGGGAAGCTCCTACGAGCAGTACTTC
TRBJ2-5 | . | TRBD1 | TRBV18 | CASSRGQGWGQETQYF | TGTGCCAGCTCACGTGGACAGGGTTGGGGGCAAGAGACCCAGTACTTC
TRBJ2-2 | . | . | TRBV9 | CASSVATGATGELFF | TGTGCCAGCAGCGTAGCGACCGGGGCCACCGGGGAGCTGTTTTTT
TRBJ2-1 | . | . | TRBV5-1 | CASSRPGSSYNEQFF | TGCGCCAGCAGCCGCCCCGGGAGCTCCTACAATGAGCAGTTCTTC
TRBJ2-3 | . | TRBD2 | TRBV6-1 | CASSESGESGRARRIRTDTQYF | TGTGCCAGCAGTGAATCGGGGGAGAGCGGGAGGGCCAGAAGGATTCGCACAGATACGCAGTATTTT
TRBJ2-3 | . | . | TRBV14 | CASSQGTFSRDTQYF | TGTGCCAGCAGCCAAGGGACTTTTAGCAGGGATACGCAGTATTTT
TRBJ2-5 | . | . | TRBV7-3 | CASSRGRGGEETQYF | TGTGCCAGCAGCCGAGGGAGGGGGGGAGAAGAGACCCAGTACTTC
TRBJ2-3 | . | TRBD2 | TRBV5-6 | CASSEVSGIYTDTQYF | TGTGCCAGCAGCGAGGTCAGCGGGATCTACACAGATACGCAGTATTTT
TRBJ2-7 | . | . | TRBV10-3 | CAISESGSDEQYF | TGTGCCATCAGTGAGTCGGGGAGCGACGAGCAGTACTTC
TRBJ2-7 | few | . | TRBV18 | CASSPGLAYEQYF | TGTGCCAGCTCACCGGGGCTGGCCTACGAGCAGTACTTC
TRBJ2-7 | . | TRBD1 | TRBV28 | CASSLLGQGEGYEQYF | TGTGCCAGCAGTTTATTGGGACAGGGGGAAGGGTACGAGCAGTACTTC
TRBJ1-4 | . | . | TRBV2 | CASTRQPFNEKLFF | TGTGCCAGCACTAGACAGCCGTTTAATGAAAAACTGTTTTTT
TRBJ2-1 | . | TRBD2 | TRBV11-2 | CASSLSGIWDNEQFF | TGTGCCAGCAGCCTCAGCGGGATCTGGGACAATGAGCAGTTCTTC
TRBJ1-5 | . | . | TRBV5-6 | CASSFSNQPQHF | TGTGCCAGCAGCTTTAGCAATCAGCCCCAGCATTTT
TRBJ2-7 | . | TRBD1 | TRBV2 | CASSEVGTGYGEQYF | TGTGCCAGCAGTGAAGTGGGGACAGGGTATGGCGAGCAGTACTTC
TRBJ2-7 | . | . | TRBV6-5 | CASSYRFDGEQYF | TGTGCCAGCAGTTACCGGTTTGACGGCGAGCAGTACTTC
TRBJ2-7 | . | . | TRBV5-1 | CASRNDGHSYEQYF | TGCGCCAGCAGAAATGACGGACACTCCTACGAGCAGTACTTC
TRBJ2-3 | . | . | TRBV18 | CASLDGLGGDTQYF | TGTGCCAGTCTCGACGGACTAGGGGGAGATACGCAGTATTTT
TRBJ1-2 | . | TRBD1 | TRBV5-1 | CASSLGDRGIGGYTF | TGCGCCAGCAGCTTGGGGGACAGGGGGATCGGTGGCTACACCTTC
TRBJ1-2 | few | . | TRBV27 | CASRKNRLQSYTF | TGTGCCAGCAGAAAGAATCGACTCCAAAGCTACACCTTC
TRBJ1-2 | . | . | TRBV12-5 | CASGLDPGMAHYGYTF | TGTGCTAGTGGTTTGGACCCCGGGATGGCTCACTATGGCTACACCTTC
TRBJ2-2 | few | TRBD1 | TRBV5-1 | CASSLRTGDTGELFF | TGCGCCAGCAGCTTGCGCACAGGGGACACCGGGGAGCTGTTTTTT
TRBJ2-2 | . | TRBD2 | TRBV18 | CASSPSRGSGKDTGELFF | TGTGCCAGCTCACCCTCGCGGGGGAGCGGGAAAGACACCGGGGAGCTGTTTTTT
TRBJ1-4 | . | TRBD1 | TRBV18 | CASSLITTGATNEKLFF | TGTGCCAGCTCACTAATAACTACAGGGGCAACTAATGAAAAACTGTTTTTT
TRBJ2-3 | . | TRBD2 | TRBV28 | CASKGGGRTDTQYF | TGTGCCAGCAAGGGTGGCGGGAGGACAGATACGCAGTATTTT
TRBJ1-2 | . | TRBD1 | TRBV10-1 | CASSQGQGYGYTF | TGCGCCAGCAGCCAGGGACAGGGCTATGGCTACACCTTC
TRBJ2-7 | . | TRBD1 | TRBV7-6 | CASSSYRGHEQYF | TGTGCCAGCAGCTCCTACAGGGGGCACGAGCAGTACTTC